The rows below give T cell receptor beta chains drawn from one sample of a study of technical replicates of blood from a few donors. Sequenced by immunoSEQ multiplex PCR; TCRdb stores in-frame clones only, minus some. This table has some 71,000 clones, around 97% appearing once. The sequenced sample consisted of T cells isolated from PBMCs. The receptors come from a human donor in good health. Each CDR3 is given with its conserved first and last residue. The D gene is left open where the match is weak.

CDR3aa: CASSLAPSGLRQETQYF
v_gene: TRBV5-1
d_gene: TRBD2

CDR3aa: CASRPGTGVSRGYTF
v_gene: TRBV14
d_gene: TRBD1

CDR3aa: CSVGPGGITEAFF
v_gene: TRBV29-1
d_gene: NA

CDR3aa: CASSLSTSGAYEQYF
v_gene: TRBV27
d_gene: TRBD2

CDR3aa: CASSRTSGSNEQFF
v_gene: TRBV7-9
d_gene: TRBD2

CDR3aa: CAIGERTEAFF
v_gene: TRBV10-3
d_gene: NA

CDR3aa: CASSLVGGNTEAFF
v_gene: TRBV7-9
d_gene: NA

CDR3aa: CASSEGTSGSYEQYF
v_gene: TRBV6-1
d_gene: TRBD2

CDR3aa: CASSETSGGPGRYNEQFF
v_gene: TRBV9
d_gene: TRBD2

CDR3aa: CASSRGQAIKETQYF
v_gene: TRBV6-1
d_gene: TRBD1

CDR3aa: CASNRENSNQPQHF
v_gene: TRBV2
d_gene: NA

CDR3aa: CASSLGRDRASEQYF
v_gene: TRBV11-2
d_gene: TRBD1

CDR3aa: CASTPVAGTENQPQHF
v_gene: TRBV7-8
d_gene: TRBD1

CDR3aa: CASSLGKGALGNTIYF
v_gene: TRBV7-9
d_gene: TRBD1

CDR3aa: CASSEGRRAYEQYF
v_gene: TRBV6-1
d_gene: NA

CDR3aa: CASSSGQSNQPQHF
v_gene: TRBV6-5
d_gene: TRBD1

CDR3aa: CASSEALREKLFF
v_gene: TRBV2
d_gene: NA

CDR3aa: CASLPRDRGRAFF
v_gene: TRBV2
d_gene: TRBD1

CDR3aa: CAGRTGGNYGYTF
v_gene: TRBV2
d_gene: TRBD1

CDR3aa: CASSFHQWGGSRNQPQHF
v_gene: TRBV28
d_gene: NA

CDR3aa: CASSLVADNYGYTF
v_gene: TRBV5-1
d_gene: NA

CDR3aa: CASSDSWTSGYTDTQYF
v_gene: TRBV5-1
d_gene: TRBD2

CDR3aa: CASGLARSGQGANEQFF
v_gene: TRBV12-5
d_gene: TRBD1

CDR3aa: CAATSGGRSSYNEQFF
v_gene: TRBV7-9
d_gene: TRBD2

CDR3aa: CASSSQGRVTEAFF
v_gene: TRBV11-2
d_gene: NA

CDR3aa: CASSSSAGTSGGLLPPNTGELFF
v_gene: TRBV5-1
d_gene: TRBD2

CDR3aa: CASSQARGLAGNTGELFF
v_gene: TRBV4-2
d_gene: TRBD2

CDR3aa: CASRGQGLGGELFF
v_gene: TRBV10-2
d_gene: NA

CDR3aa: CASSSRGRLETQYF
v_gene: TRBV27
d_gene: TRBD1

CDR3aa: CASSPGQGTYEQYF
v_gene: TRBV18
d_gene: TRBD1

CDR3aa: CASSAQLQNYGYTF
v_gene: TRBV9
d_gene: NA

CDR3aa: CASSPGVGWGGQETQYF
v_gene: TRBV5-1
d_gene: NA

CDR3aa: CASSIQARGTEAFF
v_gene: TRBV19
d_gene: NA

CDR3aa: CASSLEVTQYYNEQFF
v_gene: TRBV5-6
d_gene: NA

CDR3aa: CASKEGPTKDQPQHF
v_gene: TRBV2
d_gene: NA

CDR3aa: CASSLEVDYTF
v_gene: TRBV2
d_gene: NA

CDR3aa: CASSQQGDTQYF
v_gene: TRBV5-4
d_gene: NA

CDR3aa: CASSPGTGEGEKLFF
v_gene: TRBV5-1
d_gene: TRBD1

CDR3aa: CASSGGSSYNEQFF
v_gene: TRBV5-1
d_gene: NA

CDR3aa: CAWSLDTSSGELFF
v_gene: TRBV30
d_gene: NA

CDR3aa: CASSPPPGQSDSPLHF
v_gene: TRBV28
d_gene: TRBD1

CDR3aa: CASSHLQGGQETQYF
v_gene: TRBV27
d_gene: NA

CDR3aa: CASSQDSLSGYGTGEKLFF
v_gene: TRBV4-2
d_gene: NA

CDR3aa: CAISESTPTGPDTQYF
v_gene: TRBV10-3
d_gene: NA

CDR3aa: CASSLVTGDEQYF
v_gene: TRBV5-1
d_gene: TRBD1

CDR3aa: CASSVALTEADTQYF
v_gene: TRBV9
d_gene: NA

CDR3aa: CASSEQGPEAFF
v_gene: TRBV2
d_gene: NA

CDR3aa: CASSQDLANWGTSTDTQYF
v_gene: TRBV4-2
d_gene: NA

CDR3aa: CASNRQLGYEQYF
v_gene: TRBV2
d_gene: NA

CDR3aa: CASSEKRGSEAFF
v_gene: TRBV6-1
d_gene: NA

CDR3aa: CASSLGAATYEQYF
v_gene: TRBV7-8
d_gene: NA

CDR3aa: CASRGLASSFSYNEQFF
v_gene: TRBV28
d_gene: NA